These 30 T cell receptor beta chains share one sample of origin, sequenced in a study of T cells generated in artificial thymic organoids. TCRalpha and TCRbeta libraries were amplified separately by semi-nested PCR with TRAC or TRBC reverse primers. Via MiXCR, TCRdb re-called the 5' RACE reads, giving one row per CDR3 protein. The repertoire holds 7,500 to 9,000 distinct CDR3 sequences, 15% to 20% seen once, with roughly 1.4% in the top ten. Sequenced sample: naive CD8+ T cells from the thymus. The subset here: CD3+TCRalphabeta+CD8SP T cells; for blood, CD45RO-CCR7+ naive CD8+ T cells. Source of these receptors: a human donor who gave cord blood stem cells for thymic organoid culture, a cardiac surgery patient who gave postnatal thymus, or a blood donor (not recorded which).

This clonotype is judged medium-sized (0.01 to 0.1%). V and J are TRBV29-1 and TRBJ2-7; D not certain. V was pared by 6 bases and J by 3 bases, with 15 bases between. This CDR3 is built from 13 residues. CDR1 and CDR2 (germline): SQVTM, ANQGSEA. The CDR3 DNA reads TGCAGCGTGTGTGCCGCGGCCGACTACGAGCAGTACTTC. It codes for CSVCAAADYEQYF.

By proportion, this clonotype is medium-sized (0.01 to 0.1%). This sequence joins TRBV29-1 and TRBJ1-2; 7 bases are a match to TRBD1. This CDR3 region has 13 residues. Per germline, CDR1 SQVTM and CDR2 ANQGSEA. The V and J ends lost 4 bases and 2 bases, in that order; junction bases with no gene match: 4. CDR3 DNA sequence: TGCAGCGTTGTCCCGACAGGGAACTATGGCTACACCTTC. Amino acids: CSVVPTGNYGYTF.

This clonotype was seen ten or more times. The V gene is TRBV15, the J gene TRBJ2-2; 11 nucleotides line up with TRBD2. The V gene end was trimmed by 3 bases and the J gene end by 5 bases; junction bases not matched to a gene: 5. This CDR3 is built from 16 residues. From germline, CDR1 is LNHNV and CDR2 YYDKDF (reference sequence). The CDR3 protein is CATSRLAGGRTGELFF. The DNA of the CDR3 is TGTGCCACCAGCAGGCTAGCGGGAGGAAGAACCGGGGAGCTGTTTTTT.

Many counts were recorded for this clonotype. The chain uses TRBV15 and TRBJ2-1; 11 bases are shared with TRBD2. The CDR3 is made up of 17 amino acids. Germline V gives CDR1 LNHNV, CDR2 YYDKDF (reference sequence). Trimming removed 5 bases from V and 2 bases from J; junction bases left unmatched: 8. The chain's CDR3 is CATSGPLAGGAYNEQFF. The DNA of the CDR3 is TGTGCCACCAGCGGACCCCTAGCGGGGGGAGCCTACAATGAGCAGTTCTTC. Using reference TRBV15 and TRBJ2-1 for the parts outside the CDR3, the full variable domain is DAMVIQNPRYQVTQFGKPVTLSCSQTLNHNVMYWYQQKSSQAPKLLFHYYDKDFNNEADTPDNFQSRRPNTSFCFLDIRSPGLGDTAMYLCATSGPLAGGAYNEQFFGPGTRLTVL.

This clonotype has ten or more counts. The V and J genes are TRBV12-3 or TRBV12-4 and TRBJ2-2, with 10 nucleotides matching TRBD1. V shed 6 bases and J 7 bases; nucleotides not matched to a gene: 8. The CDR3 has 15 amino acids. The CDR3 spells CASRPGQGGDGELFF. CDR3 DNA sequence: TGTGCCAGCAGACCCGGACAGGGGGGTGACGGGGAGCTGTTTTTT.

As regards this clonotype: The germline gene is not matched at one end of the junction; a read error may be the cause. V usage is TRBV5-4 and J usage is TRBJ2-7, with a tentative D call TRBD2 (6 bases). The CDR3 has 14 amino acids. CDR1 is SGHNT and CDR2 is YYREEE in the germline V gene (reference sequence). The CDR3 loop is CASSFFGGSYEQYF. The DNA of the CDR3 is TGTGCCAGCAGCTTTTTCGGGGGAAGCTACGAACAGTACTTC. The entire variable domain, with the rest obtained from reference TRBV5-4 and TRBJ2-7, is as follows: ETGVTQSPTHLIKTRGQQVTLRCSSQSGHNTVSWYQQALGQGPQFIFQYYREEENGRGNFPPRFSGLQFPNYSSELNVNALELDDSALYLCASSFFGGSYEQYFGPGTRLTVT.

This chain links TRBV12-3 or TRBV12-4 with TRBJ2-5; D is unclear. The CDR3 spans 15 residues. Trimming removed 0 bases from V and 4 bases from J, with 12 bases in between. CDR3 sequence (DNA): TGTGCCAGCAGTTTAGCGTTTTTCCGTGTAGAGACCCAGTACTTC. As protein: CASSLAFFRVETQYF.

The chain links TRBV12-3 or TRBV12-4 to TRBJ2-1; D gene ambiguous. The CDR3 runs 15 residues. V gave up 5 bases and J gave up 4 bases, with 15 bases separating them. In DNA, the CDR3 is TGTGCCAGCAGTGCTAGAGATCCATCTTACAATGAGCAGTTCTTC. Translation gives CASSARDPSYNEQFF.

The rearrangement joins TRBV5-5 to TRBJ2-1; D may be TRBD1 or TRBD2 (5 bases each). CDR3 length: 15 residues. V lost 2 bases to trimming and J lost 2 bases, with 11 bases between them. Germline CDR1 SGHKS, CDR2 YYEKEE (reference sequence). CDR3 in DNA: TGTGCCAGCAGCTTTGGCCAGGGACCCTACAATGAGCAGTTCTTC. It translates to CASSFGQGPYNEQFF.

This clonotype was detected only a few times. This chain connects TRBV7-2 to TRBJ2-7, with D perhaps TRBD1 (6 bases). CDR1 is SGHTA, CDR2 FQGNSA, per germline. Trimming removed 11 bases at V and 0 bases at J, with 11 bases between. The CDR3 runs to 12 residues. The CDR3 DNA is TGTGCCTGTACAGGGAGCTCCTACGAGCAGTACGTC. It is translated as CACTGSSYEQYV.

This clonotype was observed many times. V gene TRBV11-2 combines with J gene TRBJ2-3, with TRBD1 matching over 9 bases. This CDR3 spans 16 amino acids. Germline values: CDR1 SGHAT, CDR2 FQNNGV. V was pared by 2 bases and J by 4 bases, with 7 bases of the junction left unmatched. CDR3 protein: CASSLLGTGSSDTQYF. The CDR3 DNA reads as TGTGCCAGCAGCTTATTGGGGACAGGGTCATCAGATACGCAGTATTTT.

This chain links TRBV18 with TRBJ1-6; D is perhaps TRBD1 (6 bases). CDR1 KGHSH and CDR2 LQKENI come from the germline V gene. There are 15 residues in the CDR3. V lost 3 bases and J lost 9, with 15 bases in between. The CDR3 loop reads CASSPLQGPGSPLHF. Written as DNA, the CDR3 is TGTGCCAGCTCACCTTTACAGGGTCCGGGTTCACCCCTCCACTTT.

This clonotype qualifies as medium-sized. The chain combines TRBV3-1 with TRBJ1-5; D is uncertain. This CDR3 spans 17 amino acids. V was trimmed by 0 bases and J by 6 bases, leaving 18 bases between them. The germline V gene encodes CDR1 LGHDT and CDR2 YNNKEL (reference sequence). The CDR3 DNA reads as TGTGCCAGCAGCCAAGATGACGGAACGGGAGGTATTCAGCCCCAGCATTTT. It codes for CASSQDDGTGGIQPQHF.

As to this clonotype: A read error may be the cause here, since a much bigger clone is one base away. The V gene is TRBV7-2, the J gene TRBJ2-5; possibly TRBD2 for D (6 bases). CDR3 length: 16 residues. From germline, CDR1 is SGHTA and CDR2 FQGNSA. The chain's CDR3 is CASSLVDGGIQEAQYF. CDR3 bases: TGTGCCAGCAGCTTAGTAGACGGGGGAATCCAAGAGGCCCAGTACTTC.

Details on this clonotype: This may arise from a read error, as a much more abundant clone is one base away. V and J are TRBV4-3 and TRBJ2-1, with a possible D match to TRBD2 (6 bases). CDR1 is LGHNA and CDR2 is YSLEER in the germline V gene. The CDR3 totals 16 residues. For the CDR3, the DNA is TGCGCCAGCGGCCAAGATTTAACTAGCAGGGACAATGAGCAGTTCTTC. Protein product: CASGQDLTSRDNEQFF.

A note on this clonotype: This may come from a read error, since a much larger clone is one base off. The chain joins TRBV7-2 to TRBJ2-1; D perhaps matches TRBD2 (6 bases). The CDR3 has 20 residues. Per germline, CDR1 SGHTA and CDR2 FQGNSA. CDR3 in amino acids: CASSNTGGTVAVSSYNEQLF. CDR3 DNA sequence: TGTGCCAGCAGTAATACCGGGGGTACGGTAGCCGTTAGCTCCTACAATGAGCAGCTCTTC. Supplemented by reference TRBV7-2 and TRBJ2-1, the full variable domain reads GAGVSQSPSNKVTEKGKDVELRCDPISGHTALYWYRQSLGQGLEFLIYFQGNSAPDKSGLPSDRFSAERTGGSVSTLTIQRTQQEDSAVYLCASSNTGGTVAVSSYNEQLFGPGTRLTVL.

The rearrangement uses TRBV28 and TRBJ1-2; D is ambiguous. V dropped 3 bases and J dropped 8 bases, with 10 bases sitting between them. CDR1 MDHEN and CDR2 SYDVKM come from the germline V gene. The CDR3 has 12 residues. The CDR3 protein is CASSFSGRGYTF. CDR3 DNA sequence: TGTGCCAGCAGTTTCTCGGGCAGAGGCTACACCTTC.

This clonotype was seen repeatedly, ten times or more. This chain joins TRBV12-3 or TRBV12-4 and TRBJ2-3; 9 positions match TRBD2. Trimming removed 3 bases from V and 3 bases from J; junction bases left unmatched: 4. The CDR3 covers 15 residues. The DNA of the CDR3 is TGTGCCAGCAGTTTTAAGGCGGGGGGGACAGATACGCAGTATTTT. Protein product: CASSFKAGGTDTQYF.

Ten or more counts support this clonotype. The V gene is TRBV9, the J gene TRBJ1-6; TRBD1 might be the D (6 bases). In germline, CDR1 is SGDLS, CDR2 YYNGEE. V was cut by 0 bases and J by 5 bases, with 15 bases left in between. The CDR3 has 17 amino acids. CDR3 DNA sequence: TGTGCCAGCAGCGTAGGTTGGGGGGGGGCGGATAATTCACCCCTCCACTTT. Its protein product is CASSVGWGGADNSPLHF.

The rearrangement uses TRBV15 and TRBJ2-5, with TRBD2 matching 8 bases. V trimming: 8 bases; J trimming: 4 bases; junction bases outside the gene matches: 6. Germline CDR1 and CDR2: LNHNV and YYDKDF (reference sequence). The CDR3 is 13 amino acids. The CDR3 here is CATLAGWGETQYF. In DNA, the CDR3 is TGTGCCACCTTAGCGGGGTGGGGAGAGACCCAGTACTTC.

The V call is TRBV12-3 or TRBV12-4, the J call TRBJ1-1, with D possibly being TRBD1 (5 bases). This CDR3 region has 13 residues. V lost 5 bases and J 7 bases, leaving 14 bases between the germline ends. CDR3 protein: CASSLRGVREAFF. CDR3 bases: TGTGCCAGCAGTCTTAGAGGGGTACGTGAAGCTTTCTTT.

J is TRBJ2-3 and V is TRBV2; 13 bases agree with TRBD2. This CDR3 is built from 17 residues. Germline CDR1 and CDR2: SNHLY and FYNNEI. CDR3 DNA: TGTGCGGTAGATGGGACTAGCGGGATTCTAGGCACAGATACGCAGTATTTT. Protein sequence: CAVDGTSGILGTDTQYF.

In its sample, this clonotype was seen a few times. At one boundary the junction diverges from the germline segment, which might be a read error. The chain couples TRBV14 to TRBJ2-1; weak D call: TRBD2 (5 bases). This CDR3 is 15 amino acids long. Germline CDR1 SGHDN, CDR2 FVKESK. CDR3 loop: CASCQPGLAYNEQFF. In DNA, the CDR3 is TGTGCCAGCTGCCAACCGGGATTAGCCTACAATGAGCAGTTCTTC.

The V gene is TRBV12-3 or TRBV12-4, the J gene TRBJ1-5, with TRBD1 as a possible D gene (6 bases). CDR3 length: 15 residues. V was trimmed by 5 bases and J by 7 bases, leaving 18 bases between them. The CDR3, as DNA: TGTGCCAGCAGTCCGCCGAGCGGGGGCGGGCAGCCCCAGCATTTT. The encoded protein is CASSPPSGGGQPQHF.

This clonotype was counted at least ten times. This chain links TRBV7-3 with TRBJ2-1, with unresolved D. Germline V gene sequence: CDR1 SGHTA, CDR2 FQGTGA. Trimming stripped 5 bases from V and 1 base from J, with 9 bases between. The CDR3 length is 14 residues. The CDR3: CASSPSGSYNEQFF. CDR3 nucleotide sequence: TGTGCCAGCAGCCCCAGTGGGTCCTACAATGAGCAGTTCTTC.

This clonotype came up a few times. Just one base apart from a much larger clone, this may be a read error. The chain joins TRBV6-5 to TRBJ2-1, with TRBD1 as a possible D gene (6 bases). CDR3 size: 13 residues. Germline CDR1 reads MNHEY; CDR2 reads SVGAGI. In DNA form, the CDR3 reads TGTACCACCGGACAGCCGTCCTACAATGAGCAGTTCTTC. It specifies CTTGQPSYNEQFF.

Only a few counts were recorded for this clonotype. The rearrangement uses TRBV20-1 and TRBJ2-1; no firm D call. The V end was cut by 1 base, the J end by 15 bases, with 7 bases between. Germline lookup yields CDR1 DFQATT and CDR2 SNEGSKA (reference sequence). This CDR3 is 9 amino acids long. CDR3 amino acids: CSARVLGFF. In DNA form, the CDR3 reads TGCAGTGCTAGAGTGTTGGGGTTCTTC.

This clonotype is categorized as medium-sized. V and J are TRBV11-2 and TRBJ2-7; 7 positions agree with TRBD2. Germline CDR1 is SGHAT and CDR2 is FQNNGV. V lost 3 bases, J lost 0 bases, and 8 bases stayed unmatched. This CDR3 has 16 amino acids. The DNA of the CDR3 is TGTGCCAGCAGCTTCTATGTGGGGGACTACTCCTACGAGCAGTACTTC. Protein sequence: CASSFYVGDYSYEQYF.

As to this clonotype: Since a much larger clone is just one base distant, this may be a read error. The chain joins TRBV28 to TRBJ2-7, with D possibly TRBD2 on 6 matching bases. This CDR3 contains 15 residues. The V gene's germline CDR1 is MDHEN and CDR2 SYDVKM. CDR3 bases: TGTGTCACGAGGAGGGAAGGGGATATCTCCTACGAGCAGTACTTC. Residues: CVTRREGDISYEQYF. The variable domain in full, completed from reference TRBV28 and TRBJ2-7, reads DVKVTQSSRYLVKRTGEKVFLECVQDMDHENMFWYRQDPGLGLRLIYFSYDVKMKEKGDIPEGYSVSREKKERFSLILESASTNQTSMYLCVTRREGDISYEQYFGPGTRLTVT.

This clonotype was recorded many times. The genes are TRBV11-3 and TRBJ2-1, with TRBD2 matching 9 bases. The CDR3 has 17 residues. Germline trimming cut 3 bases from V and 3 bases from J; bases unmatched to any gene: 9. CDR1 SGHNT and CDR2 YENEEA come from the germline V gene. CDR3 in DNA: TGTGCCAGCAGCTTCGAGCTAGCGGGACCACTCTACAATGAGCAGTTCTTC. It codes for CASSFELAGPLYNEQFF.